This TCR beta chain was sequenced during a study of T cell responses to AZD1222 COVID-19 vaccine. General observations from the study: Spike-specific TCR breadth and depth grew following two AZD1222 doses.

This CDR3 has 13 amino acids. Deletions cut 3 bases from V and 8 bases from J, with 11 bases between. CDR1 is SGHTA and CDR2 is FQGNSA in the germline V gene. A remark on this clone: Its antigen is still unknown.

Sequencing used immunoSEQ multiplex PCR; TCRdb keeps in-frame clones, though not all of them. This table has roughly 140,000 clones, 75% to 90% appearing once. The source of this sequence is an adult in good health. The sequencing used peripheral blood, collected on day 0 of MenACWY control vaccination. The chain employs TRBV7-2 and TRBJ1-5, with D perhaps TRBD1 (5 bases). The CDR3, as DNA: TGTGCCAGCAGCTTTGGGCAGGGCGAGCCCCAGCATTTT. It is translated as CASSFGQGEPQHF.